This note documents a single TCR beta chain sequence. The antigen is unknown. The data stem from a study of PD-1 blockade in classical Hodgkin lymphoma. Relapse after autologous stem cell transplantation occurred in every patient, and brentuximab vedotin exposure varied. The method was immunoSEQ multiplex PCR; TCRdb's version includes in-frame clones alone and lacks a portion of them. The sample lists tens of thousands of clones, approximately 90% occurring once. Study observations and caveats: Baseline TCR diversity was reportedly lower in newly diagnosed patients than healthy donors. Prior to therapy, complete responders displayed diversity much like that of newly diagnosed patients.

V was clipped by 1 base and J by 1 base, with 10 bases between them. This CDR3 has 16 amino acids. Germline CDR1 reads SEHNR; CDR2 reads FQNEAQ (reference sequence). The chain is built from TRBV7-9 and TRBJ1-4, with a weak D call TRBD1 (6 bases). The input for sequencing was peripheral blood mononuclear cells (PBMCs), taken before the second cycle of nivolumab. The clonotype originates from a human donor with classical Hodgkin lymphoma. The chain's CDR3 is CASSLGGPKTNEKLFF. DNA of the CDR3: TGTGCCAGCAGCTTAGGGGGGCCTAAAACTAATGAAAAACTGTTTTTT.